The 9 T cell receptor beta chains below come from one sample, sequenced in a study of T cell repertoires in cytomegalovirus infection. No antigen has been assigned to these receptors. TCRdb re-called the reads with MiXCR, one entry per CDR3 protein. Counted here are hundreds of thousands of distinct CDR3 sequences, roughly 30% occurring once; the ten biggest clones make up over 11%. Sequenced material: cultured CD8+ T cells from PBMCs, taken from culture after CMV antigen stimulation. The receptor source for this set is a human donor in good health (CMV status not recorded). Some clones in this sample may be carry-over from other donors' samples.

The chain has TRBV5-1 and TRBJ2-7; 7 nucleotides agree with TRBD1. The V and J ends lost 6 bases and 0 bases, in that order; junction bases with no gene match: 6. The CDR3 is 14 amino acids. Germline V gene sequence: CDR1 SGHRS, CDR2 YFSETQ. The CDR3 coding sequence is TGCGCCAGCAAGACAAGACAGGGCTCCTACGAGCAGTACTTC. Its protein is CASKTRQGSYEQYF.

The J gene is TRBJ1-1, the V gene TRBV28; D uncertain. The germline gives CDR1 MDHEN, CDR2 SYDVKM. The length of the CDR3 is 17 residues. Trimming shortened V by 3 bases and J by 1 base, and 18 bases separated the two germline ends. The CDR3 loop is CASSFYRGRGPNTEAFF. The CDR3 nucleotides are TGTGCCAGCAGTTTCTACAGAGGCAGAGGCCCGAACACTGAAGCTTTCTTT. Looking up the rest from reference TRBV28 and TRBJ1-1 gives the full variable domain: DVKVTQSSRYLVKRTGEKVFLECVQDMDHENMFWYRQDPGLGLRLIYFSYDVKMKEKGDIPEGYSVSREKKERFSLILESASTNQTSMYLCASSFYRGRGPNTEAFFGQGTRLTVV.

This clonotype was recorded at least ten times. The chain has TRBV11-3 and TRBJ2-3, with 7 bases aligning to TRBD2. The CDR3 contains 17 residues. The V and J ends lost 4 bases and 1 base, in that order; junction bases with no gene match: 11. Germline V gene lookup returns CDR1 SGHNT and CDR2 YENEEA. The DNA for the CDR3 is TGTGCCAGCAGCTCGGGTGGGGGGGTAGTAGGCACAGATACGCAGTATTTT. This sequence encodes CASSSGGGVVGTDTQYF.

This clonotype was recorded at least ten times. The chain combines TRBV12-3 or TRBV12-4 with TRBJ1-2, with unresolved D. V lost 5 bases and J 4 bases, leaving 17 bases between the germline ends. This CDR3 comprises 15 residues. The CDR3 sequence: CASSPGSPSVYGYTF. The CDR3 DNA is TGTGCCAGCAGTCCCGGATCTCCATCCGTCTATGGCTACACCTTC.

V and J are TRBV6-1 and TRBJ2-5; D could derive from TRBD1 or TRBD2 (6 bases each). With 8 bases removed from V and 1 base from J, the gap between germline ends came to 20 bases. In germline, CDR1 is MNHNS, CDR2 SASEGT. This CDR3 is 16 amino acids long. The chain's CDR3 is CASGGGDNQVQETQYF. The CDR3 region has the DNA TGTGCCAGCGGGGGCGGGGACAACCAAGTCCAAGAGACCCAGTACTTC.

The chain couples TRBV7-1 to TRBJ2-2; TRBD2 might be the D (5 bases). TRBV7-1 is flagged as an ORF with uncertain function. The CDR3 contains 13 residues. Between the trimmed V and J ends, which lost 11 bases and 4 bases, there was a span of 14 bases. CDR3 amino acids: CAWEPPFTGELFF. The CDR3 DNA is TGTGCCTGGGAGCCCCCGTTCACCGGGGAGCTGTTTTTT.

The chain links TRBV29-1 to TRBJ2-1, with 7 bases identical to TRBD1. Trimming took 1 base from V and 2 from J; bases not matched to a gene: 5. CDR1 is SQVTM and CDR2 is ANQGSEA in the germline V gene. This CDR3 contains 15 residues. CDR3 residues: CSVEGTGATYNEQFF. The CDR3, as DNA: TGCAGCGTTGAAGGTACAGGGGCCACCTACAATGAGCAGTTCTTC.

The J gene is TRBJ2-2, the V gene TRBV27; D is unresolved. CDR1 is MNHEY and CDR2 is SMNVEV in the germline V gene (reference sequence). The CDR3 covers 16 residues. V gave up 7 bases and J gave up 1 base, with 16 bases separating them. The CDR3 DNA reads TGTGCCAGCACTTTTATCATGTCAGGGAACACCGGGGAGCTGTTTTTT. It encodes CASTFIMSGNTGELFF.

The chain carries TRBV7-3 and TRBJ1-6, with D maybe TRBD1 (6 bases). This CDR3 comprises 24 residues. Trimming shortened V by 2 bases and J by 0 bases, and 32 bases separated the two germline ends. Germline assignment: CDR1 SGHTA and CDR2 FQGTGA. The CDR3 DNA follows: TGTGCCAGCAGCTTAGAACCGGGGGCGGCTGGGCATAATTATGCAAGCTCCTATAATTCACCCCTCCACTTT. Its translation is CASSLEPGAAGHNYASSYNSPLHF.